This T cell receptor beta chain was captured by sequencing in a study of blood T cell repertoires in COVID-19. Turning to the study itself: COVID-19 samples from acute and convalescent phases originated in the United States, Italy and Spain. PBMCs, B-cell-depleted T cells, or T cells were the source of the cDNA or gDNA that made up the material.

This CDR3 has 13 amino acids. V was pared by 7 bases and J by 4 bases, with 10 bases between. The germline gives CDR1 SNHLY, CDR2 FYNNEI. Authors' methods: Reference gene primer amplification gave estimated nucleated cell counts. The repertoire was sequenced with immunoSEQ multiplex PCR; TCRdb's copy has only in-frame clones and lacks some. The DNA gave D and trimming, while V, J and clone size come from that table. The sample has under 150,000 clones; around four fifths are singletons. The sequenced sample was peripheral blood. The genes are TRBV2 and TRBJ2-2; a possible D gene is TRBD1 (6 bases). The origin of this receptor is a man older than 75 with acute or convalescent COVID-19. This CDR3 is CASTQGPTGELFF. CDR3 DNA: TGTGCCAGCACACAGGGACCCACCGGGGAGCTGTTTTTT.